This TCR beta chain was retrieved from a study of T cell repertoires in cytomegalovirus infection. Overall study context: HLA-B-restricted CMV epitopes that are well studied were used alongside recently identified HLA-C-restricted ones.

Study-wide results and limits: The ex vivo response was dominated by HLA-C-restricted CMV-specific TCR beta clonotypes.

TCRdb reanalysed the reads using MiXCR and keeps one entry per CDR3 protein. Of under 300,000 distinct CDR3 sequences in the sample, 22% were seen once. This clonotype was counted between two and nine times. Antigen specificity is unknown. The receptor's source is a human donor in good health (CMV status not recorded). Some clones in this sample may be carry-over from other donors' samples. This material consisted of cultured PBMCs, taken from culture after CMV antigen stimulation.

The CDR3 loop is CSALGDEQFF. The CDR3, as DNA: TGCAGTGCTCTAGGGGATGAGCAGTTCTTC. This chain connects TRBV20-1 to TRBJ2-1, with a possible D match to TRBD1 (5 bases). CDR3 size: 10 residues. Trimming took off 5 bases at V and 8 bases at J, with 7 bases between the two ends. The germline CDR1 and CDR2 sequences are DFQATT and SNEGSKA (reference sequence).